Presented here are 3 T cell receptor beta chains from one specimen sequenced in a study of blood T cell repertoires in COVID-19. The repertoire was sequenced with immunoSEQ multiplex PCR; TCRdb's copy has only in-frame clones and lacks some. The data hold some 110,000 clones, with around four fifths observed a single time. The specimen sequenced was peripheral blood. The source is a man in his 70s with acute or convalescent COVID-19.

The chain recombines TRBV18 with TRBJ1-4, with D maybe TRBD1 (5 bases). The CDR3 runs 15 residues. From germline, CDR1 is KGHSH and CDR2 LQKENI. V lost 4 bases and J 3 bases, leaving 12 bases between the germline ends. CDR3: CASSLSGRANEKLFF. CDR3 nucleotide sequence: TGTGCCAGCTCACTTTCCGGCAGGGCTAATGAAAAACTGTTTTTT.

The genes are TRBV11-3 and TRBJ2-7, with a weak D call TRBD2 (5 bases). Germline V gene lookup returns CDR1 SGHNT and CDR2 YENEEA. The CDR3 has 13 residues. Trimming took off 3 bases at V and 0 bases at J, with 6 bases between the two ends. The CDR3 DNA reads TGTGCCAGCAGCTTCGGGAACTCCTACGAGCAGTACTTC. Amino acids: CASSFGNSYEQYF.

The V call is TRBV5-1, the J call TRBJ1-4; 8 nucleotides align to TRBD1. This CDR3 contains 15 residues. Looked up from germline, CDR1 is SGHRS and CDR2 is YFSETQ. With 4 bases clipped from V and 6 bases from J, the junction kept 8 bases outside the gene matches. CDR3 sequence reads: CASSVTGDSYEKLFF. In DNA form, the CDR3 reads TGCGCCAGCAGCGTGACAGGGGATTCGTATGAAAAACTGTTTTTT.